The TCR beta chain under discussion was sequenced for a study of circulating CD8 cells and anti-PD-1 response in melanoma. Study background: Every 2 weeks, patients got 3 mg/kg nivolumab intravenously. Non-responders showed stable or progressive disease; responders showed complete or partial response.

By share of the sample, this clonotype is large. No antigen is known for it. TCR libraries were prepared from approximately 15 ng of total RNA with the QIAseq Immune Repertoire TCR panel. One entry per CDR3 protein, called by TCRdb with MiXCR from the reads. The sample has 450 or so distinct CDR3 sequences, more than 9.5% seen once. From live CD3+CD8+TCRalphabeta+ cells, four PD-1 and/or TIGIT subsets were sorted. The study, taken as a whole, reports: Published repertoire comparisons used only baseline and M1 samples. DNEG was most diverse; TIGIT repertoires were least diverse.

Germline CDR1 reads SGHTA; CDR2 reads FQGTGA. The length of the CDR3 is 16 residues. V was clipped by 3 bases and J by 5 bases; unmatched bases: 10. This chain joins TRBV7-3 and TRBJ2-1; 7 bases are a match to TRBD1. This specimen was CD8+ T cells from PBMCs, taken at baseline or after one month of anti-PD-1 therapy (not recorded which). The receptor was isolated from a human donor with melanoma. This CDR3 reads CASSLTTGPINNEQFF. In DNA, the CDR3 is TGTGCCAGCAGCTTGACGACAGGGCCTATCAACAATGAGCAGTTCTTC.